These T cell receptor beta chains were read from a single sample in a study of shared clonotypes between healthy human individuals. Profiled with immunoSEQ multiplex PCR; TCRdb holds only in-frame clones, not every one. The sample holds 2 million to 3 million clones; over 85% are singletons and the top ten take 0.36%. Sequenced sample: naive CD4+ T cells from PBMCs. The receptors derive from a young man in good health. Some clones in this sample may be carry-over from other donors' samples. The CDR3 runs from the conserved cysteine through the conserved F or W.

TRBV2 14 CASTPRDGVFEQYF
TRBV29-1 14 CSVAYRALGTEAFF
TRBV29-1 14 CSVTDRGPHNEQFF
TRBV5-1 14 CASSSGSAYNEQFF
TRBV5-1 14 CASSLAPTAYEQYF
TRBV7-2 15 CASSKQGGAAGELFF
TRBV6-6 14 CASSYGGSRETQYF
TRBV6-5 14 CASRPGTGNYGYTF
TRBV7-3 13 CASSLNRNTEAFF
TRBV5-1 15 CASKRAGVNTGELFF
TRBV9 14 CASSSPQDQETQYF
TRBV27 11 CASIRGPEAFF
TRBV7-2 13 CASSFGRSYGYTF
TRBV28 19 CASRRLDGVQVEAKNIQYF